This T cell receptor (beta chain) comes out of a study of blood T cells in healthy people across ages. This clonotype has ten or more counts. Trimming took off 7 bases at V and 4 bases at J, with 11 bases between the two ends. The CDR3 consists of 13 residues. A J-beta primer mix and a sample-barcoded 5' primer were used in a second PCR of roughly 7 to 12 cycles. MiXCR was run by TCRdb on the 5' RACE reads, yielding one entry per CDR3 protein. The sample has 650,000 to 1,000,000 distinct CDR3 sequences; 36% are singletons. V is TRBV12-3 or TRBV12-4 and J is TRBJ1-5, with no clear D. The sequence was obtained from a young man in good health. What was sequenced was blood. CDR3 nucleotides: TGTGCCAGCACCCTGCAACCAAATCAGCCCCAGCATTTT. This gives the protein CASTLQPNQPQHF.